This T cell receptor beta chain was captured in a study of shared clonotypes between healthy human individuals. Per the germline V gene, CDR1 is LNHDA and CDR2 is SQIVND (reference sequence). V shed 4 bases and J shed 2 bases, with 8 bases lying between them. The CDR3 sequence is 13 residues long. Over several immunoSEQ plates, each subset's genomic DNA was distributed in even portions. It was 300 ng DNA, roughly 28,000 T cell genomes, that went into each replicate PCR of unsorted PBMC. TCRdb keeps only in-frame clones here, not all; method: immunoSEQ multiplex PCR. The sample includes roughly 500,000 clones, around 79% seen only once; the top ten take roughly an eighth.

The V call is TRBV19, the J call TRBJ1-2; D is possibly TRBD1 (5 bases). This clonotype was sampled from a middle-aged woman in good health. Some clones in this sample may be carry-over from other donors' samples. The sequenced sample was PBMCs. The CDR3 sequence: CASSRDRNYGYTF. The CDR3 coding sequence is TGTGCCAGTAGTAGGGACCGAAACTATGGCTACACCTTC.